Below are 12 T cell receptor beta chains sequenced from a single sample in a study of shared clonotypes between healthy human individuals. The repertoire was sequenced with immunoSEQ multiplex PCR; TCRdb's copy has only in-frame clones and lacks some. The sample carries over 850,000 clones, more than 75% recorded once. Sequences were obtained from memory CD4+ T cells from PBMCs. As to subset: CD45RA-negative fraction. The receptors here all came from a man aged 18 to 35 in good health. Some clones in this sample may be carry-over from other donors' samples.

The CDR3 region has the DNA TGTGCCAGCGCCGGGCACTCGAACACTGAAGCTTTCTTT. It yields the protein CASAGHSNTEAFF. This sequence joins TRBV7-2 and TRBJ1-1; D unresolved. CDR3 length equals 13 residues. V shed 8 bases and J shed 1 base, with 11 bases lying between them. In germline, CDR1 is SGHTA, CDR2 FQGNSA.

This clone was counted at least ten times. The chain joins TRBV18 to TRBJ1-1; D is unclear. The CDR3 consists of 15 residues. V gave up 5 bases and J gave up 0 bases, with 13 bases separating them. Germline V CDR1 and CDR2: KGHSH, LQKENI. The CDR3 loop is CASSAGGHMNTEAFF. The CDR3 DNA is TGTGCCAGCTCAGCGGGTGGTCACATGAACACTGAAGCTTTCTTT.

The chain carries TRBV10-3 and TRBJ1-6; 7 bases line up with TRBD1. CDR3 size: 13 residues. With 10 bases clipped from V and 6 bases from J, the junction kept 6 bases outside the gene matches. CDR1 and CDR2 from the germline V gene are ENHRY and SYGVKD. The CDR3, as DNA: TGTGCCACCGCCGGGACAGCTAATTCACCCCTCCACTTT. Protein sequence: CATAGTANSPLHF.

This chain uses TRBV27 with TRBJ1-5, with TRBD1 as a possible D gene (5 bases). The CDR3 loop spans 17 amino acids. Trimming pared 7 bases from V and 7 bases from J, leaving 26 bases between. Germline CDR1 reads MNHEY; CDR2 reads SMNVEV (reference sequence). The CDR3 sequence: CASKALRGRAGGQPQHF. The CDR3 region has the DNA TGTGCCAGCAAAGCCCTCCGGGGCAGGGCCGGGGGACAGCCCCAGCATTTT.

This chain connects TRBV6-1 to TRBJ1-4, with 7 bases fitting TRBD1. With V trimmed by 8 bases and J by 2 bases, 2 bases remained unmatched. Per germline, CDR1 MNHNS and CDR2 SASEGT. The CDR3 spans 13 residues. The CDR3 spells CASQQGTNEKLFF. CDR3 sequence (DNA): TGTGCCAGCCAACAGGGGACTAATGAAAAACTGTTTTTT.

The V and J genes are TRBV29-1 and TRBJ2-5; D is unresolved. The J call is doubtful: the DNA matches TRBJ2-7 better. Germline V gene sequence: CDR1 SQVTM, CDR2 ANQGSEA. The CDR3 runs to 14 residues. DNA of the CDR3: TGCAGCGTCCAAGACATGTTTGGCTCCTACGAGCAGTACTTC. This gives the protein CSVQDMFGSYEQYF.

The chain recombines TRBV19 with TRBJ2-7; the match to TRBD2 covers 10 bases. V lost 2 bases to trimming and J lost 0 bases; unmatched junction nucleotides: 1. Germline V lookup: CDR1 LNHDA, CDR2 SQIVND (reference sequence). The CDR3 has 15 amino acids. The DNA of the CDR3 is TGTGCCAGTAGTATACTAGCGGGAGTCTCCTACGAGCAGTACTTC. Translating it yields CASSILAGVSYEQYF. Using reference TRBV19 and TRBJ2-7 for the parts outside the CDR3, the full variable domain is DGGITQSPKYLFRKEGQNVTLSCEQNLNHDAMYWYRQDPGQGLRLIYYSQIVNDFQKGDIAEGYSVSREKKESFPLTVTSAQKNPTAFYLCASSILAGVSYEQYFGPGTRLTVT.

The chain combines TRBV19 with TRBJ2-7, with D perhaps matching TRBD1 or TRBD2 (5 bases each). The CDR3 totals 13 residues. The germline gives CDR1 LNHDA, CDR2 SQIVND (reference sequence). V was shortened by 9 bases and J by 2 bases, with 14 bases between the two germline ends. The CDR3: CASRDQVTYEQYF. The CDR3 nucleotides read TGTGCCAGCCGGGACCAAGTCACCTACGAGCAGTACTTC.

The chain combines TRBV30 with TRBJ2-5; TRBD1 is a possible D gene (6 bases). The DNA end is more similar to TRBJ2-7, so the J call may be wrong. The CDR3 has 15 residues. Germline lookup yields CDR1 GTSNPN and CDR2 SVGIG (reference sequence). Here the CDR3 reads CAWSALTGLTYEQYF. CDR3 bases: TGTGCCTGGAGTGCGCTAACAGGGCTGACCTACGAGCAGTACTTC.

In its sample, this clone was seen once. This rearrangement joins TRBV5-1 to TRBJ2-5, with TRBD2 identical over 13 bases. CDR1 and CDR2 from the germline V gene are SGHRS and YFSETQ. The CDR3 consists of 17 residues. V lost 0 bases, J lost 2 bases, and 4 bases stayed unmatched. The CDR3 loop is CASSLGGLAGSQETQYF. The CDR3 DNA reads as TGCGCCAGCAGCTTGGGGGGACTAGCGGGAAGTCAAGAGACCCAGTACTTC.

The V and J genes are TRBV7-8 and TRBJ2-7; possibly TRBD1 for D (6 bases). Germline assignment: CDR1 SGHVS and CDR2 FQNEAQ. The CDR3 sequence is 14 residues long. The V and J ends lost 4 bases and 4 bases respectively, with 14 bases between them. CDR3 loop: CASSSQGVKYEQYF. The CDR3 DNA follows: TGTGCCAGCAGCTCACAGGGCGTCAAATACGAGCAGTACTTC.

This chain joins TRBV7-8 and TRBJ2-1; 7 bases map to TRBD2. The V segment lost 5 bases and the J segment 1 base; nucleotides outside the gene matches: 5. CDR1 and CDR2 from the germline V gene are SGHVS and FQNEAQ. This CDR3 comprises 15 residues. The CDR3 loop reads CASSPTGGSYNEQFF. The CDR3, as DNA: TGTGCCAGCAGCCCAACGGGGGGATCCTACAATGAGCAGTTCTTC. The entire variable domain, with the rest obtained from reference TRBV7-8 and TRBJ2-1, is as follows: GAGVSQSPRYKVAKRGQDVALRCDPISGHVSLFWYQQALGQGPEFLTYFQNEAQLDKSGLPSDRFFAERPEGSVSTLKIQRTQQEDSAVYLCASSPTGGSYNEQFFGPGTRLTVL.